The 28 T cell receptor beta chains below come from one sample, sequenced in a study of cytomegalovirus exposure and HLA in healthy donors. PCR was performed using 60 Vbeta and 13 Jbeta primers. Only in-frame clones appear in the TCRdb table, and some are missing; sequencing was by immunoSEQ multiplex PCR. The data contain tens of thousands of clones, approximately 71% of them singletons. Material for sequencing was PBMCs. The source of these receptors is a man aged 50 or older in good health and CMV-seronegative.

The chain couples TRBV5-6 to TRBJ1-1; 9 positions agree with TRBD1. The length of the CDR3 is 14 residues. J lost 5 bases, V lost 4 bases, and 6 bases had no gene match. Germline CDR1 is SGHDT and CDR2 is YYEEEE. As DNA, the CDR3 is TGTGCCAGCAGCCTGACAGGGGGTCGGACTGAAGCTTTCTTT. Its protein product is CASSLTGGRTEAFF.

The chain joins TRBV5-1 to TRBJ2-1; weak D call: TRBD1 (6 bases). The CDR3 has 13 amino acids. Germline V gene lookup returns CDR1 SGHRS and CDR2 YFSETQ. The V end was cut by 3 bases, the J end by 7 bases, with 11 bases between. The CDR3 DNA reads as TGCGCCAGCAGCTCGATGACAGGTAATGAGCAGTTCTTC. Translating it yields CASSSMTGNEQFF.

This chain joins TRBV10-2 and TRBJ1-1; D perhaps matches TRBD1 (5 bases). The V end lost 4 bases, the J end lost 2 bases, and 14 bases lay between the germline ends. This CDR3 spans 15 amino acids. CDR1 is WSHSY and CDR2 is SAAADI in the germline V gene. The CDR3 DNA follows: TGCGCCAGCAGTGGACAGCCGACACCCAACACTGAAGCTTTCTTT. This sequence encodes CASSGQPTPNTEAFF.

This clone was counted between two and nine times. The CDR3 nucleotides are TGTGCCTGCGATACCGGGACAGGGGACTATGGCTACACCTTC. It encodes CACDTGTGDYGYTF. The rearrangement joins TRBV30 to TRBJ1-2; 10 bases line up with TRBD1. J was trimmed by 3 bases and V by 6 bases; bases with no gene match: 7. Germline loops: CDR1 GTSNPN, CDR2 SVGIG (reference sequence). This CDR3 comprises 14 residues.

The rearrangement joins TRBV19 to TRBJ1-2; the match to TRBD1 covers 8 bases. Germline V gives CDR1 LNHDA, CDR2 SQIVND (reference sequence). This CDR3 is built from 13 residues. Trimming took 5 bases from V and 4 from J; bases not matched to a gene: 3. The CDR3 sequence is CASSVTGAYGYTF. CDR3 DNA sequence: TGTGCCAGTAGTGTGACAGGGGCCTATGGCTACACCTTC.

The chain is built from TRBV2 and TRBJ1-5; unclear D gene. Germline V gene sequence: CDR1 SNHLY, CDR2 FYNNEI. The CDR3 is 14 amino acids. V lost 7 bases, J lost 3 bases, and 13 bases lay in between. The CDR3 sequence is CASTESGDNQPQHF. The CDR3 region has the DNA TGTGCCAGCACAGAAAGTGGTGACAATCAGCCCCAGCATTTT.

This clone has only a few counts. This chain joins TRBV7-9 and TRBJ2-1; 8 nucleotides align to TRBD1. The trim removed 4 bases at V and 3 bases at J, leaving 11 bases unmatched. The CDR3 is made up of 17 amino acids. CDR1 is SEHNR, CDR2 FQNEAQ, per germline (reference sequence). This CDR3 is CASSSGSDRVGYNEQFF. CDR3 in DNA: TGTGCCAGCAGCTCAGGCTCGGACAGGGTGGGCTACAATGAGCAGTTCTTC.

This CDR3 reads CASTTGGVSTGTDTQYF. CDR3 DNA: TGCGCCAGCACCACCGGCGGGGTCTCGACTGGCACAGATACGCAGTATTTT. J is TRBJ2-3 and V is TRBV5-1; D is possibly TRBD2 (6 bases). The germline gives CDR1 SGHRS, CDR2 YFSETQ. The CDR3 length is 17 residues. Trimming pared 6 bases from V and 1 base from J, leaving 21 bases between.

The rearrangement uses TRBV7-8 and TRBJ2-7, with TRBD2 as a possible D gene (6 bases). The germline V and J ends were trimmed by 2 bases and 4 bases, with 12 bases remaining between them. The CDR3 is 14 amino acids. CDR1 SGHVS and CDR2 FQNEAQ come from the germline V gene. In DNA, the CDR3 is TGTGCCAGCAGCTTACGGGGGATCGATTACGAGCAGTACTTC. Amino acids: CASSLRGIDYEQYF.

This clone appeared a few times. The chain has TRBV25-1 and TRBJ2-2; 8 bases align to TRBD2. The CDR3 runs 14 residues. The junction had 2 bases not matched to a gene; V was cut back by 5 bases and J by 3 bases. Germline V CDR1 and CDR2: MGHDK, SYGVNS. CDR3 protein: CASSPGGDTGELFF. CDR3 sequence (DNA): TGTGCCAGCAGTCCCGGGGGGGACACCGGGGAGCTGTTTTTT. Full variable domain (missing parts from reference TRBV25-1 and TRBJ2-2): EADIYQTPRYLVIGTGKKITLECSQTMGHDKMYWYQQDPGMELHLIHYSYGVNSTEKGDLSSESTVSRIRTEHFPLTLESARPSHTSQYLCASSPGGDTGELFFGEGSRLTVL.

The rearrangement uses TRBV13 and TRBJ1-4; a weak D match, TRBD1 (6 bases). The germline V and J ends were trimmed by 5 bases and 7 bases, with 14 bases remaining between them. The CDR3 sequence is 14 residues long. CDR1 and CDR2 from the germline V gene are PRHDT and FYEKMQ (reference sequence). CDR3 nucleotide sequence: TGTGCCAGCAGCCATTGGGGGCGAGGTGAAAAACTGTTTTTT. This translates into CASSHWGRGEKLFF.

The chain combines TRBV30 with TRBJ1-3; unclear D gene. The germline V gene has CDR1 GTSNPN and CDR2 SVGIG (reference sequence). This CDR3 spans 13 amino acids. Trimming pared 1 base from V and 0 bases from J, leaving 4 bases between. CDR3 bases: TGTGCCTGGAGTGCTGTCTCTGGAAACACCATATATTTT. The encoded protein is CAWSAVSGNTIYF.

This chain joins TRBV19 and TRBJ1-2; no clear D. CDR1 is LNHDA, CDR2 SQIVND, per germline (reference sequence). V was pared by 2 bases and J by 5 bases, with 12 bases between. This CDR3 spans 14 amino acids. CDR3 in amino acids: CASSIPGSRYGYTF. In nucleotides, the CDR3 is TGTGCCAGTAGTATACCGGGGTCCCGATATGGCTACACCTTC. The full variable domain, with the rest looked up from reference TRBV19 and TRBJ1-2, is DGGITQSPKYLFRKEGQNVTLSCEQNLNHDAMYWYRQDPGQGLRLIYYSQIVNDFQKGDIAEGYSVSREKKESFPLTVTSAQKNPTAFYLCASSIPGSRYGYTFGSGTRLTVV.

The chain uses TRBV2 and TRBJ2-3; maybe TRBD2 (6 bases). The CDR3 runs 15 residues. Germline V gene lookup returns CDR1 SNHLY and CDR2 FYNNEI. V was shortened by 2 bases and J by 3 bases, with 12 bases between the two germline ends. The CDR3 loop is CASSECGVGTDTQYF. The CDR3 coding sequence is TGTGCCAGCAGTGAATGCGGGGTAGGTACAGATACGCAGTATTTT.

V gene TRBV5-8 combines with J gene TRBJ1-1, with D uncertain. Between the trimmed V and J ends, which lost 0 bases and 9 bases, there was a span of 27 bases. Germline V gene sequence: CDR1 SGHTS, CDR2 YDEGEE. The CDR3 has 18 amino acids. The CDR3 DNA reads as TGTGCCAGCAGCTTGGCGGGCTTGAGGAGCAGGACTACACCTAAAGCTTTCTTT. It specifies CASSLAGLRSRTTPKAFF. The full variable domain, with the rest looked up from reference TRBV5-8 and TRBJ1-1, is EAGVTQSPTHLIKTRGQQATLRCSPISGHTSVYWYQQALGLGLQFLLWYDEGEERNRGNFPPRFSGRQFPNYSSELNVNALELEDSALYLCASSLAGLRSRTTPKAFFGQGTRLTVV.

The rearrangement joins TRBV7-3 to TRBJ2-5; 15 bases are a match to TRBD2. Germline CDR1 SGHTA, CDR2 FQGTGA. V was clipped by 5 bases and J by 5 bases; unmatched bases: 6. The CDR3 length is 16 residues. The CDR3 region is CASSDGLAGGYETQYF. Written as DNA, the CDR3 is TGTGCCAGCAGCGACGGACTAGCGGGGGGGTATGAGACCCAGTACTTC.

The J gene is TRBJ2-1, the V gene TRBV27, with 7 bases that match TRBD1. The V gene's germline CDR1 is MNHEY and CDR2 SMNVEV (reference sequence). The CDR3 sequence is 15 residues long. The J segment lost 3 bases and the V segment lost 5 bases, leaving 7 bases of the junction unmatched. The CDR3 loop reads CASSASRDSYNEQFF. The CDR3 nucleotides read TGTGCCAGCAGTGCCTCGAGGGACAGCTACAATGAGCAGTTCTTC.

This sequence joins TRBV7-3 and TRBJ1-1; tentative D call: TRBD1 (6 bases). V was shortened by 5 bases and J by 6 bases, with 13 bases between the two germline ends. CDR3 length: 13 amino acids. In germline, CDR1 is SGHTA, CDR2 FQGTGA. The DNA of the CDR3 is TGTGCCAGCAGCCCACAGGGCCTCCCTGAAGCTTTCTTT. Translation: CASSPQGLPEAFF. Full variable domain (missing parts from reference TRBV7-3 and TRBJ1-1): GAGVSQTPSNKVTEKGKYVELRCDPISGHTALYWYRQSLGQGPEFLIYFQGTGAADDSGLPNDRFFAVRPEGSVSTLKIQRTERGDSAVYLCASSPQGLPEAFFGQGTRLTVV.

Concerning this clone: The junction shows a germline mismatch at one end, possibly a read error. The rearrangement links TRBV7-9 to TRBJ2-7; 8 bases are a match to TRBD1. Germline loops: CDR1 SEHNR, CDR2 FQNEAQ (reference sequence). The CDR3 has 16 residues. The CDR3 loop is CSSSFLTGARSYEQYF. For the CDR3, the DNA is TGTTCCAGCAGCTTTTTGACAGGGGCTCGCTCCTACGAGCAGTACTTC.

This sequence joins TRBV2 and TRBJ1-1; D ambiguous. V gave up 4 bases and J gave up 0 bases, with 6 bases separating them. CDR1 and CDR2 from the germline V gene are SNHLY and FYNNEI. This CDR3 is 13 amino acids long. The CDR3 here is CASSGQVNTEAFF. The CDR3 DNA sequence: TGTGCCAGCAGTGGTCAGGTGAACACTGAAGCTTTCTTT.

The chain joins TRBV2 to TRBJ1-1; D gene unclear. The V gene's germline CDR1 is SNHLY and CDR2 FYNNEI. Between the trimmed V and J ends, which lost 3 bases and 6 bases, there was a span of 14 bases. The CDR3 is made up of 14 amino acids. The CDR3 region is CASSELGSGAEAFF. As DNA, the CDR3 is TGTGCCAGCAGTGAGCTGGGGAGCGGAGCTGAAGCTTTCTTT. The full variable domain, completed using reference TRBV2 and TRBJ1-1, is EPEVTQTPSHQVTQMGQEVILRCVPISNHLYFYWYRQILGQKVEFLVSFYNNEISEKSEIFDDQFSVERPDGSNFTLKIRSTKLEDSAMYFCASSELGSGAEAFFGQGTRLTVV.

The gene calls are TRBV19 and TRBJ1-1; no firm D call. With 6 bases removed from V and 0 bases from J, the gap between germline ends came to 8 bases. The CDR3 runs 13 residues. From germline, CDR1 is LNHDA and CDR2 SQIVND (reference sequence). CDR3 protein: CASRGGMNTEAFF. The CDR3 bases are TGTGCCAGTAGGGGAGGGATGAACACTGAAGCTTTCTTT.

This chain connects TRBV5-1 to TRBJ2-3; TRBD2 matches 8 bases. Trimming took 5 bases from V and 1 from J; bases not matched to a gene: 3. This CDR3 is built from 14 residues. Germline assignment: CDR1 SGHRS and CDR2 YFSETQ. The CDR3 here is CASSRRGGTDTQYF. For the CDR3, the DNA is TGCGCCAGCAGTCGGCGGGGGGGCACAGATACGCAGTATTTT.

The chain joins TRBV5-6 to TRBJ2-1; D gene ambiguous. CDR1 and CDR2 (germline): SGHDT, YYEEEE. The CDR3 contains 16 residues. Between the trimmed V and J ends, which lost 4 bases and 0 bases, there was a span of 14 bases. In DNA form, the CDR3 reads TGTGCCAGCAGCCAGAGACTCCTAAGCTCCTACAATGAGCAGTTCTTC. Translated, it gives CASSQRLLSSYNEQFF.

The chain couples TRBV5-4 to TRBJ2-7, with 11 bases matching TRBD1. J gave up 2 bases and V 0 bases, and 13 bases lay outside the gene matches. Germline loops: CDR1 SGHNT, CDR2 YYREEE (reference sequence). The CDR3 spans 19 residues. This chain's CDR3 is CASSLAGQGGNWGAYEQYF. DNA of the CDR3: TGTGCCAGCAGCTTGGCGGGACAGGGGGGAAATTGGGGGGCCTACGAGCAGTACTTC.

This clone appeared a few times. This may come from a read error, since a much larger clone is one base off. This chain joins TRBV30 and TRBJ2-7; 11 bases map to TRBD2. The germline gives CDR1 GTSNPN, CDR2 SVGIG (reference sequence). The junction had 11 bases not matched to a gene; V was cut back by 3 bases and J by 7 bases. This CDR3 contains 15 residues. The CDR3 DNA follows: TGTGCCTGGAGGGCACTAGCGGGGGAGAGTGGTGAGCAGTACTTC. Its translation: CAWRALAGESGEQYF.

This CDR3 is CASKKGLAGGQETQYF. Written as DNA, the CDR3 is TGCGCCAGCAAAAAGGGTCTAGCGGGGGGGCAAGAGACCCAGTACTTC. The genes are TRBV5-1 and TRBJ2-5; TRBD2 aligns across 12 bases. The CDR3 is 16 amino acids. The germline gives CDR1 SGHRS, CDR2 YFSETQ. The junction had 8 bases not matched to a gene; V was cut back by 6 bases and J by 2 bases. The full variable domain, in which reference TRBV5-1 and TRBJ2-5 provide the parts outside the CDR3, is KAGVTQTPRYLIKTRGQQVTLSCSPISGHRSVSWYQQTPGQGLQFLFEYFSETQRNKGNFPGRFSGRQFSNSRSEMNVSTLELGDSALYLCASKKGLAGGQETQYFGPGTRLLVL.

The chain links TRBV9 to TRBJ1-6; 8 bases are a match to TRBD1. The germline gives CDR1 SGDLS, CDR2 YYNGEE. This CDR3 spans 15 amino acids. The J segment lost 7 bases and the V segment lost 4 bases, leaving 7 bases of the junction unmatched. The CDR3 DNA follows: TGTGCCAGCAGCCCAAGGACAGGGACGAATTCACCCCTCCACTTT. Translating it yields CASSPRTGTNSPLHF.